The present TCR beta chain was sequenced within a study of identical twins. Study conclusions and caveats: Compared with unrelated sharing, twin-shared out-of-frame alpha sequences had more low-probability sequences.

Germline V gene sequence: CDR1 DFQATT, CDR2 SNEGSKA (reference sequence). V lost 0 bases, J lost 4 bases, and 5 bases stayed unmatched. This CDR3 spans 14 amino acids. Worth noting for this clonotype: The target antigen is unknown.

Template switching, a step in the protocol, added a universal primer site, and cDNA carried unique molecular identifiers. TCRdb fed the 5' RACE reads into MiXCR, producing one record per CDR3 protein. The profile shows 1.5 million to 2 million distinct CDR3 sequences, about 32% of them singletons. The sequencing input was cord blood. This receptor was taken from a newborn girl in good health. This chain uses TRBV20-1 with TRBJ1-2; 7 positions match TRBD1. The CDR3 DNA sequence: TGCAGTGCTAGAGATCCGACAGGGTCCTATGGCTACACCTTC. This translates into CSARDPTGSYGYTF.